This T cell receptor (beta chain) was found in a study of post-analysis software for immune sequencing data. Overall study: The cohort encompassed relapsing-remitting, secondary progressive and progressive-relapsing multiple sclerosis disease courses. Notes on the study in general: Roughly 5 TRBV segments (TRBV5-6, TRBV5-1 and TRBV20-1 among them) occurred more frequently in patients than in controls. In multiple sclerosis, normalized Chao1 diversity was significantly below that of controls.

About this clonotype itself: Its antigen is undetermined.

Unique molecular identifiers featured in each of the TCR beta cDNA libraries. Roughly 470,000 cDNA molecules came from roughly 0.93 to 9.6 million T cells. TCRdb re-analysed the PCR reads in MiXCR, keeping a single row per CDR3 protein. The sample carries about 500,000 distinct CDR3 sequences, nearly 45% recorded once. The CDR3 is made up of 12 amino acids. Trimming took 6 bases from V and 5 from J, leaving 10 bases between them. This chain uses TRBV12-3 or TRBV12-4 with TRBJ2-5; D ambiguous. The sequence was obtained from a girl aged 10 to 17 with multiple sclerosis. Material: blood. The CDR3 reads CASSHSHETQYF. As DNA, the CDR3 is TGTGCCAGCAGCCACTCACACGAGACCCAGTACTTC.